What follows describes a single TCR beta chain. The sample comes from a study of blood T cell repertoires in COVID-19. Study details: Samples taken during acute and convalescent COVID-19 were collected in the United States, Italy and Spain.

V lost 6 bases and J lost 6, with 21 bases in between. There are 15 residues in the CDR3. Germline V gene lookup returns CDR1 MNHEY and CDR2 SMNVEV (reference sequence). As originally analysed: How many nucleated cells were present was estimated from reference gene primer amplification. TCRdb's copy holds only in-frame clones and misses some; the assay was immunoSEQ multiplex PCR. V, J and clone size are those of that table, while D and trimming were read from the DNA. Of about 220,000 clones in the sample, around 85% were seen once. The receptor was isolated from a man aged 40-49 years with acute or convalescent COVID-19. This chain joins TRBV27 and TRBJ2-7, with D possibly being TRBD1 (5 bases). Sequencing was performed on peripheral blood. The CDR3 nucleotides read TGTGCCAGCAGGAGCCAGGGTGGAAATGTGATCGAGCAGTACTTC. It specifies CASRSQGGNVIEQYF.